One sample yielded the 8 T cell receptor beta chains listed below, sequenced in a study of OX40 agonist ivuxolimab in advanced cancers. Using immunoSEQ multiplex PCR, the repertoire was profiled, and TCRdb retains in-frame clones only, with some absent. Here the sample spans tens of thousands of clones, around nine tenths being singletons. The source material was CD4+ or CD8+ T cells sorted from blood, sampled in a trial of the OX40 agonist ivuxolimab. The receptors shown here come from an adult with an advanced solid tumor such as melanoma, head and neck, liver or kidney cancer.

The V call is TRBV18, the J call TRBJ2-3; D is undetermined. The CDR3 loop spans 14 amino acids. V was trimmed by 3 bases and J by 2 bases, leaving 9 bases between them. Germline CDR1 reads KGHSH; CDR2 reads LQKENI. CDR3 nucleotide sequence: TGTGCCAGCTCACCGGGGTGGGCCACAGATACGCAGTATTTT. It specifies CASSPGWATDTQYF.

The chain combines TRBV7-9 with TRBJ2-5; TRBD2 matches at 13 bases. The CDR3 totals 16 residues. V was pared by 3 bases and J by 0 bases, with 1 base of the junction left unmatched. Germline V gene sequence: CDR1 SEHNR, CDR2 FQNEAQ (reference sequence). The CDR3 loop is CASSFGLAGDQETQYF. The CDR3 nucleotides are TGTGCCAGCAGCTTTGGACTAGCGGGAGACCAAGAGACCCAGTACTTC.

The chain has TRBV6-1 and TRBJ1-4; D may be TRBD1 (6 bases). Trimming pared 7 bases from V and 8 bases from J, leaving 17 bases between. CDR3 length: 14 amino acids. Germline CDR1 reads MNHNS; CDR2 reads SASEGT. The CDR3 sequence: CASKRTENLEKLFF. CDR3 nucleotide sequence: TGTGCCAGCAAGCGGACAGAAAATTTAGAAAAACTGTTTTTT.

The rearrangement joins TRBV6-5 to TRBJ1-1; D may be TRBD1 (6 bases). Trimming shortened V by 3 bases and J by 1 base, and 9 bases separated the two germline ends. The germline CDR1 and CDR2 sequences are MNHEY and SVGAGI. The CDR3 consists of 14 residues. For the CDR3, the DNA is TGTGCCAGCAGTTATCAGGGGACGAACACTGAAGCTTTCTTT. Its protein product is CASSYQGTNTEAFF.

V usage is TRBV2 and J usage is TRBJ2-7; D is perhaps TRBD2 (6 bases). CDR3 length: 13 residues. Germline CDR1 reads SNHLY; CDR2 reads FYNNEI. Trimming cost V 10 bases and J 0 bases, with 13 bases left between them. The CDR3 reads CAITTGSSYEQYF. DNA of the CDR3: TGTGCCATCACAACCGGGAGCTCCTACGAGCAGTACTTC.

CDR3 region: CASRRTSGGETQYF. DNA of the CDR3: TGTGCCAGCAGACGGACTAGCGGGGGGGAGACCCAGTACTTC. V is TRBV2 and J is TRBJ2-5, with TRBD2 matching 14 bases. J was trimmed by 5 bases and V by 6 bases; bases with no gene match: 2. Per the germline V gene, CDR1 is SNHLY and CDR2 is FYNNEI. The CDR3 loop spans 14 amino acids.

The genes are TRBV10-3 and TRBJ1-1, with D uncertain. In germline, CDR1 is ENHRY, CDR2 SYGVKD. This CDR3 comprises 14 residues. V lost 5 bases and J lost 6, with 16 bases in between. The CDR3 sequence: CAISPGRPGAEAFF. The CDR3 nucleotides read TGTGCCATCAGTCCAGGCCGCCCTGGGGCTGAAGCTTTCTTT.

The J gene is TRBJ2-3, the V gene TRBV6-1; tentative D call: TRBD2 (6 bases). V lost 4 bases to trimming and J lost 0 bases, with 14 bases between them. The CDR3 has 16 amino acids. CDR1 is MNHNS and CDR2 is SASEGT in the germline V gene. The CDR3: CASSARDSSSTDTQYF. CDR3 DNA sequence: TGTGCCAGCAGTGCCCGGGACTCTTCTAGCACAGATACGCAGTATTTT.